This T cell receptor (beta chain) was captured by sequencing in a study of cytomegalovirus exposure and HLA in healthy donors. General study results and limits: Reports indicate that TCR beta sequences accurately predicted the HLA-A and HLA-B alleles of most subjects. In a later analysis, TCR beta V- and J-gene trimming showed a link to a missense DCLRE1C variant. A later analysis associated under 20,000 TCR beta sequences with HLA alleles at a 0.05 false discovery rate.

Trimming removed 7 bases from V and 1 base from J, with 25 bases in between. CDR1 and CDR2 (germline): MNHEY, SMNVEV (reference sequence). The CDR3 sequence is 18 residues long. On this clone: The antigen remains unidentified.

Nominal health characterized the donors when sampled, though unrecorded immune exposures were likely. PCR used 60 Vbeta primers and 13 Jbeta primers. Sequencing was performed with immunoSEQ multiplex PCR; in TCRdb, only in-frame clones are kept and a portion is missing. The sample holds roughly 200,000 clones; approximately 85% are singletons and the top ten take about 3%. The genes are TRBV27 and TRBJ1-1; a weak D match, TRBD1 (5 bases). Sequenced sample: PBMCs. This clonotype was sampled from a woman in her thirties or forties in good health and CMV-seronegative. CDR3 DNA: TGTGCCAGCAACGCTATGGGGCTAGGGCTGAAGGAGAACACTGAAGCTTTCTTT. Encoded protein: CASNAMGLGLKENTEAFF.